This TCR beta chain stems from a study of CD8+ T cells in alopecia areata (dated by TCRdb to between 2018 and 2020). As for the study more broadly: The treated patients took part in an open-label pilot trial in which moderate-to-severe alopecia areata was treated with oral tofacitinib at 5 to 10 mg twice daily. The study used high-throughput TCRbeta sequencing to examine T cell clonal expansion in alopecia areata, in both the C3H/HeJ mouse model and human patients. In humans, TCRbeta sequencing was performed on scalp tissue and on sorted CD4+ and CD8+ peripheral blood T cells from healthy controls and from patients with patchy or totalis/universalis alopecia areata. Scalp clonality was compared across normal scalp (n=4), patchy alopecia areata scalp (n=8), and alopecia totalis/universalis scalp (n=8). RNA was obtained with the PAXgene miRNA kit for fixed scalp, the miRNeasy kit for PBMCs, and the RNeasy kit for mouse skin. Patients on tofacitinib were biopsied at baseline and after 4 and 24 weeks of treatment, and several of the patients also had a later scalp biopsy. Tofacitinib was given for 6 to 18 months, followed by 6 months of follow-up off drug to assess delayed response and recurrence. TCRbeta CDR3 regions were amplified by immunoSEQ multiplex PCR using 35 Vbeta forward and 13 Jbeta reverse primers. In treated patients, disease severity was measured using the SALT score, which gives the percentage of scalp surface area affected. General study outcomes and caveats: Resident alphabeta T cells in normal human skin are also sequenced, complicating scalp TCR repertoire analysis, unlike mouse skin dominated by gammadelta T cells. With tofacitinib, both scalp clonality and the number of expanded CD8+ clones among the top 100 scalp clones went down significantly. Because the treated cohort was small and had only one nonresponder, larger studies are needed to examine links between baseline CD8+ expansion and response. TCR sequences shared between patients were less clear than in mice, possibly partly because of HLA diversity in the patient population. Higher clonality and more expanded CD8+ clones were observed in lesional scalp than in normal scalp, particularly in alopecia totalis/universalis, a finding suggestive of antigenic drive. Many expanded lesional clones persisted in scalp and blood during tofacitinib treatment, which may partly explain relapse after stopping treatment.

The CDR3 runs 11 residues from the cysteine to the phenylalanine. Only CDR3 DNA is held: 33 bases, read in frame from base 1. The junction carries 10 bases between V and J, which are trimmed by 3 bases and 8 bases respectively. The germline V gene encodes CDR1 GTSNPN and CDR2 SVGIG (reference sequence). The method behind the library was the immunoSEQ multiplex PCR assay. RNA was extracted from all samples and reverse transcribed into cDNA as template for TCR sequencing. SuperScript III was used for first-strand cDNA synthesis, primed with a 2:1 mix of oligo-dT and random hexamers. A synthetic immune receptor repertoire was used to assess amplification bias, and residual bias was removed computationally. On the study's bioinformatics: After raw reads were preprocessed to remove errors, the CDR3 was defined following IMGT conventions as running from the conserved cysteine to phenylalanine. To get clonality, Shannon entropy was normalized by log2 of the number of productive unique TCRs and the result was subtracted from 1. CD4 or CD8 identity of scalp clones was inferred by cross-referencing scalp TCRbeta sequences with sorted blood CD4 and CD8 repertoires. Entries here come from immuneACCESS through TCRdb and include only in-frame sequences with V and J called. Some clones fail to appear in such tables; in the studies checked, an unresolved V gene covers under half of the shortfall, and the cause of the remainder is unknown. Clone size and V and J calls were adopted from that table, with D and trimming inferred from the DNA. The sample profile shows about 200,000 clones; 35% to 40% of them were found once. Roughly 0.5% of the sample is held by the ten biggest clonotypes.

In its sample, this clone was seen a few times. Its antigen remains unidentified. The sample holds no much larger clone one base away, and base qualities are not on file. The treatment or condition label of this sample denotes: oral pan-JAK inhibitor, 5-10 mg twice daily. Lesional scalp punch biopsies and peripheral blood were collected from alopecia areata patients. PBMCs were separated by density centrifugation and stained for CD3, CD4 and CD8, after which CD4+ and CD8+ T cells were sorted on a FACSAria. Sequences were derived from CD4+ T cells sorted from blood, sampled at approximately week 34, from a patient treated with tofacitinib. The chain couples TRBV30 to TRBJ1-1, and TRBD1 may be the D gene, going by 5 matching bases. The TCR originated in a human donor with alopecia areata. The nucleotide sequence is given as TGTGCCTGGAGCCCGGGACGAGAAGCTTTCTTT. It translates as CAWSPGREAFF.